This T cell receptor beta chain originates from a study of cytomegalovirus exposure and HLA in healthy donors. The wider study: The 550 to 800 first-cohort repertoires and the 95 to 150 validation repertoires shared the same platform, a later analysis reported.

TCRdb's copy holds only in-frame clones and misses some; the assay was immunoSEQ multiplex PCR. The table has around 140,000 clones, around 90% seen once; the top ten hold less than 5.5%. The germline V gene encodes CDR1 KGHSY and CDR2 FQNENV. CDR3 length equals 15 residues. Losses at the gene ends were 4 bases for V and 0 bases for J; bases not matched to a gene: 2. This clone was detected a few times. The J gene is TRBJ2-7, the V gene TRBV16, with 11 bases lining up with TRBD1. This receptor was taken from a man between 18 and 29 years old in good health and CMV-seropositive. Sequenced: PBMCs. The CDR3 sequence: CASSPGQGASYEQYF. CDR3 in DNA: TGTGCCAGCAGCCCCGGACAGGGGGCCTCCTACGAGCAGTACTTC. Using reference TRBV16 and TRBJ2-7 for the parts outside the CDR3, the full variable domain is GEEVAQTPKHLVRGEGQKAKLYCAPIKGHSYVFWYQQVLKNEFKFLISFQNENVFDETGMPKERFSAKCLPNSPCSLEIQATKLEDSAVYFCASSPGQGASYEQYFGPGTRLTVT.